This T cell receptor (beta chain) was sequenced during a study of T-cell memory formation after mild COVID-19. In the study overall: Each donor largely had its own TCR clusters. Whole-study results and caveats: Clones contracting across day 15 to 85 had a balanced CD4/CD8 profile; later expanding clones leaned CD4+.

V gave up 4 bases and J gave up 2 bases; unmatched junction bases: 15. Germline V lookup: CDR1 SGHTA, CDR2 FQGNSA. The CDR3 runs to 19 residues. The sample holds a few counts of this clonotype. Antigen unknown. TCRdb itself ran the 5' RACE reads through MiXCR, one entry per CDR3 protein. The sample yields around 320,000 distinct CDR3 sequences, roughly a fifth seen once. The chain carries TRBV7-2 and TRBJ2-1; 9 bases map to TRBD2. The sequencing input was PBMCs or a T cell subset sorted from them (not recorded which). This TCR was recovered from a young man who had mild COVID-19 (a few samples of this study predate the infection). Cell type and time point are not known. The CDR3 bases are TGTGCCAGCAGCTGGAGACCCGGTAGCGGGGGCCAAGCCTACAATGAGCAGTTCTTC. Translating it yields CASSWRPGSGGQAYNEQFF.